These 31 T cell receptor beta chains came from one sample sequenced in a study of blood T cell repertoires in COVID-19. Sequencing was performed with immunoSEQ multiplex PCR; in TCRdb, only in-frame clones are kept and a portion is missing. Of 350,000 to 400,000 clones in the sample, roughly 92% were seen once. Sequences were obtained from PBMCs or T cells enriched from blood (not recorded which). The source is a woman aged 40-49 years who had been exposed to COVID-19.

The chain combines TRBV19 with TRBJ2-7, with 8 bases identical to TRBD2. The CDR3 has 14 amino acids. J lost 2 bases, V lost 8 bases, and 8 bases had no gene match. CDR1 and CDR2 from the germline V gene are LNHDA and SQIVND (reference sequence). The DNA for the CDR3 is TGTGCCAGTCGAACTAGCGGAGGGACCTACGAGCAGTACTTC. As protein: CASRTSGGTYEQYF.

The CDR3: CASSLVSGGETQYF. The CDR3 DNA sequence: TGTGCCAGCAGCTTAGTGTCAGGTGGGGAGACCCAGTACTTC. The chain carries TRBV7-6 and TRBJ2-5; D remains ambiguous. CDR3 length: 14 residues. The V gene's germline CDR1 is SGHVS and CDR2 FNYEAQ. Between the trimmed V and J ends, which lost 1 base and 5 bases, there was a span of 11 bases.

The V and J genes are TRBV27 and TRBJ2-5, with 9 bases aligning to TRBD2. This CDR3 is 14 amino acids long. The germline V gene has CDR1 MNHEY and CDR2 SMNVEV (reference sequence). V was pared by 3 bases and J by 5 bases, with 4 bases of the junction left unmatched. The CDR3 loop reads CASSFSGGLETQYF. The CDR3 bases are TGTGCCAGCAGTTTTAGCGGGGGTTTGGAGACCCAGTACTTC.

V usage is TRBV6-5 and J usage is TRBJ1-4; 9 bases fit TRBD1. Germline trimming cut 4 bases from V and 5 bases from J; bases unmatched to any gene: 5. CDR1 is MNHEY, CDR2 SVGAGI, per germline. This CDR3 spans 15 amino acids. The CDR3 DNA reads as TGTGCCAGCAGTTCCGCCGGGACAGGGAATGAAAAACTGTTTTTT. Its translation is CASSSAGTGNEKLFF.

The rearrangement links TRBV10-2 to TRBJ1-5; D unclear. Germline V gives CDR1 WSHSY, CDR2 SAAADI. The V and J ends lost 7 bases and 6 bases respectively, with 13 bases between them. The CDR3 has 13 residues. In DNA form, the CDR3 reads TGCGCCAGCAAGGGAGGGTTTGGTCAGCCCCAGCATTTT. It encodes CASKGGFGQPQHF.

The chain links TRBV7-3 to TRBJ2-1; 10 nucleotides align to TRBD2. The CDR3 has 14 amino acids. Germline CDR1 and CDR2: SGHTA and FQGTGA. The V segment lost 5 bases and the J segment 7 bases; nucleotides outside the gene matches: 5. The CDR3 DNA sequence: TGTGCCAGCAGCCCAGCGGGAGGGCCAAATGAGCAGTTCTTC. Its translation: CASSPAGGPNEQFF.

V and J are TRBV7-6 and TRBJ2-1; D possibly corresponds to TRBD2 (5 bases). Germline V gene lookup returns CDR1 SGHVS and CDR2 FNYEAQ. The CDR3 is 16 residues long. The V and J ends lost 1 base and 0 bases respectively, with 10 bases between them. In DNA, the CDR3 is TGTGCCAGCAGCTTAGTTTACGAGGGCTCCTACAATGAGCAGTTCTTC. Amino acids: CASSLVYEGSYNEQFF.

This clone occurred a few times. This sequence joins TRBV6-2 or TRBV6-3 and TRBJ2-1; a possible D gene is TRBD1 (6 bases). The germline gives CDR1 MNHEY, CDR2 SVGEGT. CDR3 length: 13 residues. Trimming cost V 5 bases and J 1 base, with 6 bases left between them. In DNA, the CDR3 is TGTGCCAGCAGTGGGACATCCTACAATGAGCAGTTCTTC. This translates into CASSGTSYNEQFF.

The V call is TRBV6-2 or TRBV6-3, the J call TRBJ1-2; no reliable D call. V was trimmed by 2 bases and J by 8 bases, leaving 15 bases between them. CDR1 is MNHEY, CDR2 SVGEGT, per germline. The CDR3 consists of 14 residues. The CDR3 reads CASSYTTSLGGYTF. CDR3 in DNA: TGTGCCAGCAGTTACACAACATCTCTCGGGGGCTACACCTTC.

CDR3 sequence: CASSLEGGLNTGELFF. DNA for the CDR3: TGTGCCAGCAGCTTGGAAGGGGGCCTTAACACCGGGGAGCTGTTTTTT. V and J are TRBV5-4 and TRBJ2-2, with 7 bases that match TRBD1. V lost 0 bases and J lost 2; bases outside the gene matches: 4. From germline, CDR1 is SGHNT and CDR2 YYREEE (reference sequence). The CDR3 contains 16 residues.

J is TRBJ1-1 and V is TRBV7-9; 11 bases are shared with TRBD1. The germline V gene encodes CDR1 SEHNR and CDR2 FQNEAQ (reference sequence). The CDR3 totals 14 residues. Germline trimming cut 4 bases from V and 4 bases from J; bases unmatched to any gene: 2. As DNA, the CDR3 is TGTGCCAGCAGCTGGGACAGGGGGGGCACTGAAGCTTTCTTT. Its translation is CASSWDRGGTEAFF. Complete variable domain (other parts from reference TRBV7-9 and TRBJ1-1): DTGVSQNPRHKITKRGQNVTFRCDPISEHNRLYWYRQTLGQGPEFLTYFQNEAQLEKSRLLSDRFSAERPKGSFSTLEIQRTEQGDSAMYLCASSWDRGGTEAFFGQGTRLTVV.

V usage is TRBV5-1 and J usage is TRBJ1-2; D possibly corresponds to TRBD1 (5 bases). This CDR3 has 15 residues. V gave up 4 bases and J gave up 4 bases, with 17 bases separating them. The germline CDR1 and CDR2 sequences are SGHRS and YFSETQ. The DNA of the CDR3 is TGCGCCAGCAGCGCCGCGGGACGTACACTCTATGGCTACACCTTC. This sequence encodes CASSAAGRTLYGYTF.

The CDR3 loop is CASSTGQATYGYTF. In nucleotides, the CDR3 is TGTGCCAGTAGTACGGGACAGGCCACCTATGGCTACACCTTC. The chain links TRBV19 to TRBJ1-2; 8 nucleotides agree with TRBD1. V lost 4 bases, J lost 4 bases, and 5 bases stayed unmatched. CDR3 size: 14 residues. Germline values: CDR1 LNHDA, CDR2 SQIVND (reference sequence).

The chain carries TRBV19 and TRBJ2-4; possible D gene TRBD1, 6 bases. Germline V gene data show CDR1 as LNHDA and CDR2 as SQIVND (reference sequence). The CDR3 sequence is 18 residues long. V lost 6 bases and J lost 0, with 21 bases in between. The CDR3, as DNA: TGTGCCAGTAGGATCGGGTCCGGGACAAGTCTAGCCAAAAACATTCAGTACTTC. It yields the protein CASRIGSGTSLAKNIQYF.

The V and J genes are TRBV3-1 (or the pseudogene TRBV3-2) and TRBJ2-1, with 8 bases aligning to TRBD2. The CDR3 has 15 residues. J was trimmed by 6 bases and V by 0 bases; bases with no gene match: 4. Germline assignment: CDR1 LGHDT and CDR2 YNNKEL (reference sequence). The CDR3 region is CASSQDGTRINEQFF. The CDR3 bases are TGTGCCAGCAGCCAAGACGGGACTAGAATCAATGAGCAGTTCTTC.

The chain recombines TRBV5-4 with TRBJ1-2; TRBD1 matches at 8 bases. CDR3 length equals 14 residues. Per the germline V gene, CDR1 is SGHNT and CDR2 is YYREEE (reference sequence). The V gene end was trimmed by 2 bases and the J gene end by 6 bases; junction bases not matched to a gene: 6. Written as DNA, the CDR3 is TGTGCCAGCAGCTTCGGACAGGGCGCGGATGGCTACACCTTC. Its protein product is CASSFGQGADGYTF.

V usage is TRBV24-1 and J usage is TRBJ2-3; 10 bases are shared with TRBD1. Germline V lookup: CDR1 KGHDR, CDR2 SFDVKD. V lost 3 bases and J lost 3; bases outside the gene matches: 5. This CDR3 is built from 16 residues. The CDR3 is CATSDPGTGATDTQYF. The CDR3 region has the DNA TGTGCCACCAGTGATCCCGGGACAGGGGCAACAGATACGCAGTATTTT.

The chain carries TRBV15 and TRBJ1-1; no reliable D call. V lost 3 bases and J 3 bases, leaving 17 bases between the germline ends. CDR3 size: 16 residues. Germline V gives CDR1 LNHNV, CDR2 YYDKDF (reference sequence). CDR3 sequence (DNA): TGTGCCACCAGCAGGACAACAATCGGAGGGCACACTGAAGCTTTCTTT. Its translation is CATSRTTIGGHTEAFF.

The chain uses TRBV7-9 and TRBJ2-7; D might be TRBD2 (5 bases). Trimming cost V 3 bases and J 1 base, with 7 bases left between them. Germline CDR1 SEHNR, CDR2 FQNEAQ (reference sequence). This CDR3 spans 13 amino acids. CDR3 coding DNA: TGTGCCAGCAGCTTGGACTTTTCCTACGAGCAGTACTTC. The encoded protein is CASSLDFSYEQYF.

The chain combines TRBV5-6 with TRBJ1-2; 8 bases align to TRBD1. The CDR3 is made up of 13 amino acids. Losses at the gene ends were 7 bases for V and 8 bases for J; bases not matched to a gene: 10. Germline V gene lookup returns CDR1 SGHDT and CDR2 YYEEEE. The CDR3 DNA sequence: TGTGCCAGCGAGTTTGGACAGGGTGGCGGCTACACCTTC. Encoded protein: CASEFGQGGGYTF.

CDR3 loop: CASSYGGKNTEAFF. Here the CDR3 DNA reads TGTGCCAGCAGTTACGGGGGGAAGAACACTGAAGCTTTCTTT. The chain links TRBV6-2 or TRBV6-3 to TRBJ1-1; possibly TRBD1 for D (5 bases). Trimming stripped 2 bases from V and 1 base from J, with 8 bases between. The CDR3 runs 14 residues. Per germline, CDR1 MNHEY and CDR2 SVGEGT.

This chain connects TRBV18 to TRBJ2-2; D may be TRBD1 (6 bases). V lost 8 bases to trimming and J lost 6 bases, with 13 bases between them. CDR1 and CDR2 from the germline V gene are KGHSH and LQKENI. There are 13 residues in the CDR3. The CDR3 spells CASPGAPSGELFF. The DNA of the CDR3 is TGTGCCAGCCCAGGGGCGCCGTCCGGGGAGCTGTTTTTT.

The rearrangement uses TRBV19 and TRBJ1-5; a possible D gene is TRBD1 (6 bases). The CDR3 has 16 amino acids. CDR1 is LNHDA and CDR2 is SQIVND in the germline V gene (reference sequence). Trimming cost V 9 bases and J 6 bases, with 24 bases left between them. In DNA, the CDR3 is TGTGCCAGCGAATCAAGGGGGAATCCAGGGTTTCAGCCCCAGCATTTT. It specifies CASESRGNPGFQPQHF.

V and J are TRBV11-3 and TRBJ2-6; D is perhaps TRBD1 (5 bases). V was cut by 3 bases and J by 1 base, with 10 bases left in between. Germline CDR1 is SGHNT and CDR2 is YENEEA. The CDR3 runs 16 residues. CDR3 bases: TGTGCCAGCAGCTTGCCTAGGGGATCTGGGGCCAACGTCCTGACTTTC. Translating it yields CASSLPRGSGANVLTF.

The rearrangement uses TRBV7-8 and TRBJ2-7; no clear D. V dropped 0 bases and J dropped 0 bases, with 12 bases sitting between them. CDR1 is SGHVS, CDR2 FQNEAQ, per germline. This CDR3 is built from 16 residues. CDR3 loop: CASSLAPQVGSYEQYF. The CDR3 DNA sequence: TGTGCCAGCAGCTTAGCCCCCCAGGTCGGCTCCTACGAGCAGTACTTC.

The V and J genes are TRBV18 and TRBJ2-5; 7 positions match TRBD2. The V gene end was trimmed by 4 bases and the J gene end by 1 base; junction bases not matched to a gene: 12. The germline V gene encodes CDR1 KGHSH and CDR2 LQKENI. The CDR3 runs to 17 residues. The CDR3 bases are TGTGCCAGCTCACAGAACGAAGCGGGGAGGAGCCAAGAGACCCAGTACTTC. This codes for CASSQNEAGRSQETQYF.

The chain joins TRBV2 to TRBJ2-7; 9 nucleotides line up with TRBD1. V gave up 3 bases and J gave up 3 bases; unmatched junction bases: 3. Germline V gene sequence: CDR1 SNHLY, CDR2 FYNNEI. This CDR3 contains 14 residues. The CDR3, as DNA: TGTGCCAGCAGTGAGGGACAGGGATACTACGAGCAGTACTTC. As protein: CASSEGQGYYEQYF.

This chain links TRBV5-6 with TRBJ1-4, with 7 bases lining up with TRBD1. Germline CDR1 is SGHDT and CDR2 is YYEEEE. Trimming took 3 bases from V and 5 from J; bases not matched to a gene: 7. This CDR3 is built from 15 residues. As DNA, the CDR3 is TGTGCCAGCAGCTCGGGGACAGCCCCAAATGAAAAACTGTTTTTT. Translation: CASSSGTAPNEKLFF. Full variable domain (remainder filled in from reference TRBV5-6 and TRBJ1-4): DAGVTQSPTHLIKTRGQQVTLRCSPKSGHDTVSWYQQALGQGPQFIFQYYEEEERQRGNFPDRFSGHQFPNYSSELNVNALLLGDSALYLCASSSGTAPNEKLFFGSGTQLSVL.

The V call is TRBV7-2, the J call TRBJ2-7; 8 bases are shared with TRBD1. The CDR3 is made up of 15 amino acids. V shed 2 bases, J shed 4 bases, and the junction held 7 bases outside the gene matches. CDR1 and CDR2 from the germline V gene are SGHTA and FQGNSA. The CDR3 DNA sequence: TGTGCCAGCAGCTTATCCAGGGGGCTAACGTACGAGCAGTACTTC. This encodes CASSLSRGLTYEQYF.

The chain employs TRBV14 and TRBJ1-2, with D possibly matching TRBD1 (5 bases). This CDR3 is 13 amino acids long. The germline CDR1 and CDR2 sequences are SGHDN and FVKESK. The V gene lost 5 bases and the J gene lost 8 bases, with 15 bases spanning the gap. CDR3: CASSAGTAVGYTF. CDR3 in DNA: TGTGCCAGCAGCGCCGGGACTGCGGTAGGCTACACCTTC.

This chain uses TRBV19 with TRBJ2-4, with 14 nucleotides matching TRBD2. Unmatched junction bases numbered 8, after V lost 5 bases and J lost 8 bases. The CDR3 length is 16 residues. From germline, CDR1 is LNHDA and CDR2 SQIVND (reference sequence). CDR3: CASSSTGTSGSHIQYF. The DNA of the CDR3 is TGTGCCAGTAGTTCGACCGGGACTAGCGGGAGCCACATTCAGTACTTC.